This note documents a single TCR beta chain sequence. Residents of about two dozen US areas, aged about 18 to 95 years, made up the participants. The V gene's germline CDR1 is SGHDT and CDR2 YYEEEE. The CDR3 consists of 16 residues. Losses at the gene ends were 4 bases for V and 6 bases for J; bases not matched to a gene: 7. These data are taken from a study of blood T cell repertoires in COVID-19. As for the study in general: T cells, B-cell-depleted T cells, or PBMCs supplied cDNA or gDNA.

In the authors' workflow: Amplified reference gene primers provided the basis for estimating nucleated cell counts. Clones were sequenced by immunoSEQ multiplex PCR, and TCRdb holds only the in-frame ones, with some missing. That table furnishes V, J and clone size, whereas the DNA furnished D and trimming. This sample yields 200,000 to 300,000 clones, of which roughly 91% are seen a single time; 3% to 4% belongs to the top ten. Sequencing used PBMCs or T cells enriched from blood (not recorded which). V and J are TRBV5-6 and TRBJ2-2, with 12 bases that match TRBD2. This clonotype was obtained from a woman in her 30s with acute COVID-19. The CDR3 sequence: CASSRGGLAGSGELFF. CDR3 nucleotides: TGTGCCAGCAGCCGGGGGGGACTAGCGGGCTCCGGGGAGCTGTTTTTT.